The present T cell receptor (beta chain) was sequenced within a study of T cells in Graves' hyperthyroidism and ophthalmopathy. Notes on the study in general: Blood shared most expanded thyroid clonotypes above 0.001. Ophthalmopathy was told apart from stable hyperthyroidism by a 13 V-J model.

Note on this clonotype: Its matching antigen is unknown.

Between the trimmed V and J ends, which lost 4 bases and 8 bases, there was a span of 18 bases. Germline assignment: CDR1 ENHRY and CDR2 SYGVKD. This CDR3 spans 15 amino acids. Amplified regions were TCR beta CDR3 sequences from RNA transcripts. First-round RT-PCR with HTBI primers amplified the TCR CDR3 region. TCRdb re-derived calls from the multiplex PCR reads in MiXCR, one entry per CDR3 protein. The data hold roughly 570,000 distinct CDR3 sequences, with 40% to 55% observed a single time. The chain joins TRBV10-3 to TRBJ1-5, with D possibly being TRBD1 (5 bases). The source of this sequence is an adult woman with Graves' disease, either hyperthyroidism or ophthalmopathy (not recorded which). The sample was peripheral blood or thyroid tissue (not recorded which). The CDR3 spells CAISAMIGVSEPQHF. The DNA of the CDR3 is TGTGCCATCAGTGCAATGATAGGGGTCTCCGAGCCCCAGCATTTT.